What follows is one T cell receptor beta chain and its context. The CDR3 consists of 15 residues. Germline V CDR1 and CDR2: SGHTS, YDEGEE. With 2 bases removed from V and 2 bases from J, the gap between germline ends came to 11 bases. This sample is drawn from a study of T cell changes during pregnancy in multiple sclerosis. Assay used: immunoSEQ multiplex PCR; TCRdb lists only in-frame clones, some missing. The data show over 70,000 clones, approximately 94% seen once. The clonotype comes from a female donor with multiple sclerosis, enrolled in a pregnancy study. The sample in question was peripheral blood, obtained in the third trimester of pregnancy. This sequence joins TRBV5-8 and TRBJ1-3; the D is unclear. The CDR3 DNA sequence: TGTGCCAGCAGCTTTGGCGTTGAGGCTGGAAACACCATATATTTT. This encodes CASSFGVEAGNTIYF.